The 8 T cell receptor beta chains in this list originate from one sample, sequenced in a study of TIL therapy for anti-PD-1-resistant metastatic lung cancer. The immunoSEQ assay was v3. TCRdb's copy holds only in-frame clones and misses some; the assay was immunoSEQ multiplex PCR. The data show more than 15,000 clones, with about 79% seen just once and approximately 7.4% held by the top ten. Time point: pre-treatment sample, taken before nivolumab and TIL therapy. The sample consisted of blood, taken at baseline. These receptors were collected from a person aged 25-85 years with non-small cell lung cancer.

This chain joins TRBV7-2 and TRBJ2-6; D may be TRBD1 or TRBD2 (5 bases each). V was clipped by 5 bases and J by 0 bases, with 14 bases between them. The CDR3 is 17 amino acids. Germline V CDR1 and CDR2: SGHTA, FQGNSA. CDR3 in DNA: TGTGCCAGCAGCCTTCAAGGGACGGACTCTGGGGCCAACGTCCTGACTTTC. Amino acid sequence: CASSLQGTDSGANVLTF.

This clone has more than one count but fewer than ten. The chain couples TRBV7-9 to TRBJ2-1, with a weak D call TRBD2 (5 bases). The CDR3 has 16 residues. V was cut by 1 base and J by 8 bases, with 18 bases left in between. The germline CDR1 and CDR2 sequences are SEHNR and FQNEAQ (reference sequence). The CDR3 DNA reads as TGTGCCAGCAGCTTAGTTGCCGGCCTAGCCGCCTATGAGCAGTTCTTC. It is translated as CASSLVAGLAAYEQFF.

The chain uses TRBV30 and TRBJ1-2; possibly TRBD1 for D (6 bases). Per germline, CDR1 GTSNPN and CDR2 SVGIG (reference sequence). This CDR3 has 14 residues. Trimming left V 4 bases short and J 7 bases short, with 19 bases between. Written as DNA, the CDR3 is TGTGCCTGGACGTGGGGGGGCGCGGTGGGTGGCTACACCTTC. Protein: CAWTWGGAVGGYTF.

This chain uses TRBV27 with TRBJ2-7, with D unresolved. Germline loops: CDR1 MNHEY, CDR2 SMNVEV (reference sequence). The CDR3 runs to 13 residues. Trimming took 7 bases from V and 6 from J, leaving 16 bases between them. The CDR3 spells CASTSLFPGEQYF. CDR3 DNA: TGTGCCAGCACCAGTCTGTTTCCGGGCGAGCAGTACTTC.

The genes are TRBV5-6 and TRBJ2-7; D is perhaps TRBD1 (5 bases). V dropped 3 bases and J dropped 3 bases, with 13 bases sitting between them. Germline CDR1 SGHDT, CDR2 YYEEEE. CDR3 size: 14 residues. CDR3 bases: TGTGCCAGCAGCTCGAAGGGGTTAGGCTACGAGCAGTACTTC. It specifies CASSSKGLGYEQYF.

The CDR3 sequence: CASSRRTENTEAFF. Here the CDR3 DNA reads TGTGCCAGCAGCCGCCGGACAGAAAACACTGAAGCTTTCTTT. The genes are TRBV7-8 and TRBJ1-1, with D possibly being TRBD1 (6 bases). The CDR3 is 14 amino acids. V was cut by 5 bases and J by 2 bases, with 12 bases left in between. Germline V lookup: CDR1 SGHVS, CDR2 FQNEAQ.

This clone was counted a few times. The gene calls are TRBV30 and TRBJ1-6; a weak D match, TRBD1 (6 bases). CDR3 length: 14 amino acids. Between the trimmed V and J ends, which lost 2 bases and 7 bases, there was a span of 12 bases. Germline V lookup: CDR1 GTSNPN, CDR2 SVGIG (reference sequence). CDR3 bases: TGTGCCTGGAGTAGGGGGATTCGGAATTCACCCCTCCACTTT. This gives the protein CAWSRGIRNSPLHF.

The CDR3 protein is CASSLDTYGYTF. The CDR3 bases are TGTGCCAGCAGCCTGGACACTTATGGCTACACCTTC. The chain uses TRBV6-5 and TRBJ1-2; D may be TRBD1 (5 bases). The germline V gene encodes CDR1 MNHEY and CDR2 SVGAGI. The V end lost 6 bases, the J end lost 5 bases, and 10 bases lay between the germline ends. This CDR3 contains 12 residues.